These 24 T cell receptor beta chains came from one sample sequenced in a study of cytomegalovirus exposure and HLA in healthy donors. Method: immunoSEQ multiplex PCR; TCRdb's copy keeps in-frame clones and lacks some. The sample consists of about 360,000 clones, roughly 90% of them appearing once. Sequencing was carried out using PBMCs. These receptors all come from a woman aged 18-30 years in good health and CMV-seronegative.

The rearrangement joins TRBV7-2 to TRBJ2-1; 7 nucleotides match TRBD2. The germline gives CDR1 SGHTA, CDR2 FQGNSA. V trimming: 0 bases; J trimming: 6 bases; junction bases outside the gene matches: 5. The CDR3 length is 15 residues. The CDR3 DNA is TGTGCCAGCAGCTTAGCGGTGACGGGAGGCAATGAGCAGTTCTTC. The encoded protein is CASSLAVTGGNEQFF. The whole variable domain, filled in from reference TRBV7-2 and TRBJ2-1, reads GAGVSQSPSNKVTEKGKDVELRCDPISGHTALYWYRQSLGQGLEFLIYFQGNSAPDKSGLPSDRFSAERTGGSVSTLTIQRTQQEDSAVYLCASSLAVTGGNEQFFGPGTRLTVL.

The chain links TRBV25-1 to TRBJ1-3; D is unclear. The CDR3 runs to 16 residues. V lost 1 base, J lost 0 bases, and 10 bases lay in between. In germline, CDR1 is MGHDK, CDR2 SYGVNS. As DNA, the CDR3 is TGTGCCAGCAGTGAATGGCTAGAAATCTCTGGAAACACCATATATTTT. Encoded protein: CASSEWLEISGNTIYF.

The chain uses TRBV29-1 and TRBJ2-7, with a tentative D call TRBD1 (6 bases). The CDR3 spans 13 residues. Per the germline V gene, CDR1 is SQVTM and CDR2 is ANQGSEA. V was shortened by 4 bases and J by 1 base, with 11 bases between the two germline ends. The CDR3 coding sequence is TGCAGCGTTGTGTCGACAGGATCCTACGAGCAGTACTTC. Residues: CSVVSTGSYEQYF.

The chain joins TRBV7-2 to TRBJ2-3; 8 nucleotides agree with TRBD2. In germline, CDR1 is SGHTA, CDR2 FQGNSA. Trimming took 7 bases from V and 5 from J; bases not matched to a gene: 5. The CDR3 runs to 13 residues. This CDR3 is CASKVAGIDTQYF. In DNA, the CDR3 is TGTGCCAGCAAGGTAGCGGGGATAGATACGCAGTATTTT.

The CDR3 DNA reads as TGTGCCAGCAGCTTACACAACACAGATACGCAGTATTTT. This sequence encodes CASSLHNTDTQYF. The chain uses TRBV7-9 and TRBJ2-3; D unresolved. The germline CDR1 and CDR2 sequences are SEHNR and FQNEAQ (reference sequence). This CDR3 is 13 amino acids long. Trimming shortened V by 2 bases and J by 2 bases, and 5 bases separated the two germline ends.

Notes on this clone: Other DNA sequences within the sample encode an identical CDR3. The chain joins TRBV6-5 to TRBJ1-4; 7 bases fit TRBD1. Germline CDR1 is MNHEY and CDR2 is SVGAGI. V was pared by 3 bases and J by 3 bases, with 4 bases of the junction left unmatched. The CDR3 consists of 15 residues. Written as DNA, the CDR3 is TGTGCCAGCAGTTATGGTGGGACAGCTAATGAAAAACTGTTTTTT. It encodes CASSYGGTANEKLFF.

CDR3 residues: CASSQQRTGDTQYF. The DNA for the CDR3 is TGTGCCAGCAGCCAACAGCGGACAGGCGATACGCAGTATTTT. V gene TRBV14 combines with J gene TRBJ2-3, with 7 positions matching TRBD1. Germline V gives CDR1 SGHDN, CDR2 FVKESK. The CDR3 runs to 14 residues. V gave up 2 bases and J gave up 6 bases; unmatched junction bases: 5.

This clone was counted a single time. The chain uses TRBV7-9 and TRBJ2-1; D possibly corresponds to TRBD1 (6 bases). The CDR3 spans 15 residues. Germline loops: CDR1 SEHNR, CDR2 FQNEAQ (reference sequence). The CDR3 DNA follows: TGTGGCATTACCCCCCCCGGACAGTCCTACAATGAGCAGTTCTTC. This translates into CGITPPGQSYNEQFF.

CDR3 loop: CASSKGPSGRSRAYNEQFF. In DNA, the CDR3 is TGTGCCAGCAGCAAAGGGCCTAGCGGGAGGTCGAGGGCCTACAATGAGCAGTTCTTC. The rearrangement links TRBV21-1 to TRBJ2-1; the table's TRBD2 call for D was not verified on the DNA. TRBV21-1 is labeled a pseudogene. This CDR3 has 19 residues.

V gene TRBV6-5 combines with J gene TRBJ2-7; 7 bases fit TRBD2. The CDR3 sequence is 15 residues long. Trimming cost V 5 bases and J 6 bases; bases outside gene matches: 13. CDR1 is MNHEY and CDR2 is SVGAGI in the germline V gene. In DNA, the CDR3 is TGTGCCAGCAGTCGGGGGGTCCTAGCGACAAGCGAGCAGTACTTC. Its translation: CASSRGVLATSEQYF.

This chain joins TRBV5-1 and TRBJ1-1, with a tentative D call TRBD1 (5 bases). V was clipped by 4 bases and J by 4 bases, with 11 bases between them. Germline V lookup: CDR1 SGHRS, CDR2 YFSETQ. CDR3 length: 13 residues. In nucleotides, the CDR3 is TGCGCCAGCAGCCCCTACGACAGCACTGAAGCTTTCTTT. Translating gives CASSPYDSTEAFF.

The rearrangement uses TRBV6-1 and TRBJ2-1; 7 nucleotides line up with TRBD2. Germline assignment: CDR1 MNHNS and CDR2 SASEGT. V trimming: 5 bases; J trimming: 3 bases; junction bases outside the gene matches: 7. The CDR3 runs to 15 residues. CDR3 loop: CASSPGGTGYNEQFF. In nucleotides, the CDR3 is TGTGCCAGCAGTCCCGGGGGGACTGGCTACAATGAGCAGTTCTTC.

This sequence joins TRBV28 and TRBJ1-5; possibly TRBD1 for D (5 bases). The germline V gene encodes CDR1 MDHEN and CDR2 SYDVKM. The CDR3 contains 16 residues. Trimming pared 1 base from V and 3 bases from J, leaving 13 bases between. The CDR3 region is CASSLLPRDDNQPQHF. In nucleotides, the CDR3 is TGTGCCAGCAGTTTATTGCCCAGGGATGACAATCAGCCCCAGCATTTT.

V is TRBV27 and J is TRBJ2-4; maybe TRBD2 (7 bases). The germline gives CDR1 MNHEY, CDR2 SMNVEV (reference sequence). The CDR3 extends over 14 amino acids. Trimming took off 0 bases at V and 7 bases at J, with 10 bases between the two ends. CDR3 DNA sequence: TGTGCCAGCAGTTTATCGGGGGGGGCTAACATTCAGTACTTC. Protein sequence: CASSLSGGANIQYF.

The V call is TRBV11-2, the J call TRBJ1-2; maybe TRBD1 (5 bases). Germline CDR1 and CDR2: SGHAT and FQNNGV. CDR3 length: 15 amino acids. Trimming took off 0 bases at V and 3 bases at J, with 11 bases between the two ends. The CDR3 region is CASSLDRAGYYGYTF. CDR3 DNA sequence: TGTGCCAGCAGCTTAGATAGGGCAGGGTACTATGGCTACACCTTC.

This clone was recorded only once. This CDR3 reads CASSLAPGGSSYNEQFF. The CDR3 nucleotides are TGTGCCAGCAGCTTGGCACCGGGCGGGAGCTCCTACAATGAGCAGTTCTTC. The gene calls are TRBV5-4 and TRBJ2-1, with TRBD2 identical over 7 bases. This CDR3 spans 17 amino acids. V gave up 0 bases and J gave up 0 bases; unmatched junction bases: 6. Germline V CDR1 and CDR2: SGHNT, YYREEE (reference sequence).

This chain connects TRBV7-2 to TRBJ2-4; TRBD2 matches 8 bases. Germline V lookup: CDR1 SGHTA, CDR2 FQGNSA. CDR3 size: 17 residues. With V trimmed by 4 bases and J by 12 bases, 20 bases remained unmatched. The CDR3 here is CASSSPRGGTSGSRQYF. In DNA form, the CDR3 reads TGTGCCAGCAGCTCCCCCCGGGGCGGAACTAGCGGCTCGCGTCAGTACTTC.

The genes are TRBV7-3 and TRBJ2-7; perhaps TRBD2 as D (6 bases). Trimming removed 1 base at V and 2 bases at J, with 9 bases between. Germline CDR1 and CDR2: SGHTA and FQGTGA. The CDR3 covers 14 residues. In DNA, the CDR3 is TGTGCCAGCAGCTTAATGGGGGGTCCCTACGAGCAGTACTTC. It encodes CASSLMGGPYEQYF.

The rearrangement joins TRBV28 to TRBJ1-2; D is unclear. The CDR3 runs 12 residues. Germline values: CDR1 MDHEN, CDR2 SYDVKM. Trimming removed 3 bases from V and 8 bases from J, with 10 bases in between. DNA for the CDR3: TGTGCCAGCAGTTTTGAAGGGAGAGGCTACACCTTC. It encodes CASSFEGRGYTF.

V is TRBV19 and J is TRBJ1-1; D remains ambiguous. The CDR3 is 11 amino acids. Germline loops: CDR1 LNHDA, CDR2 SQIVND (reference sequence). Trimming pared 7 bases from V and 5 bases from J, leaving 8 bases between. DNA for the CDR3: TGTGCCAGTATGCGAGGGACTGAAGCTTTCTTT. Translating gives CASMRGTEAFF.

A word on this clone: This sample also contains other DNA sequences that code for the same CDR3. V is TRBV18 and J is TRBJ2-5; 8 nucleotides line up with TRBD1. Trimming at V came to 3 bases and at J to 5 bases, leaving 2 bases not matched to a gene. The CDR3 consists of 13 residues. Germline V gives CDR1 KGHSH, CDR2 LQKENI. In nucleotides, the CDR3 is TGTGCCAGCTCACCGGGACAGGTGGAGACCCAGTACTTC. This gives the protein CASSPGQVETQYF.

The chain uses TRBV27 and TRBJ1-1; TRBD1 aligns across 10 bases. Trimming removed 8 bases from V and 4 bases from J; junction bases left unmatched: 16. Germline loops: CDR1 MNHEY, CDR2 SMNVEV (reference sequence). The CDR3 has 17 residues. CDR3: CASRLLGQGRAGTEAFF. The DNA for the CDR3 is TGTGCCAGCCGCCTCCTGGGACAGGGGAGGGCGGGCACTGAAGCTTTCTTT.

The chain has TRBV5-1 and TRBJ2-5; D not certain. Trimming pared 0 bases from V and 5 bases from J, leaving 5 bases between. The length of the CDR3 is 12 residues. The germline V gene has CDR1 SGHRS and CDR2 YFSETQ. CDR3 nucleotide sequence: TGCGCCAGCAGCTTGGAAGAGGAGACCCAGTACTTC. As protein: CASSLEEETQYF.

The V call is TRBV29-1, the J call TRBJ1-4; D uncertain. The CDR3 has 13 amino acids. The germline CDR1 and CDR2 sequences are SQVTM and ANQGSEA. V gave up 4 bases and J gave up 0 bases, with 6 bases separating them. The CDR3 bases are TGCAGCGTTGGGGCTGCAACTAATGAAAAACTGTTTTTT. Its protein is CSVGAATNEKLFF.